The 7 T cell receptor beta chains reported below all come from one sample, sequenced in a study of blood T cell repertoires in COVID-19. Sequencing was performed with immunoSEQ multiplex PCR; in TCRdb, only in-frame clones are kept and a portion is missing. The table has about 220,000 clones, around three quarters seen once; the top ten hold about 7%. Input material: peripheral blood. The source of these receptors is a woman aged 65 to 85 with acute or convalescent COVID-19.

The chain has TRBV24-1 and TRBJ2-1, with TRBD1 matching 9 bases. V lost 4 bases, J lost 9 bases, and 12 bases stayed unmatched. Germline V gene sequence: CDR1 KGHDR, CDR2 SFDVKD. The length of the CDR3 is 16 residues. CDR3: CATSESGTGKGLEQFF. The CDR3 bases are TGTGCCACCAGTGAATCCGGGACAGGGAAGGGGCTTGAGCAGTTCTTC.

This sequence joins TRBV5-1 and TRBJ1-3, with 8 bases identical to TRBD1. The germline V gene encodes CDR1 SGHRS and CDR2 YFSETQ. After removal of 4 bases from V and 4 bases from J, the junction contained 7 bases not matched to a gene. CDR3 size: 15 residues. The CDR3 nucleotides are TGCGCCAGCAGCAGTGGGACAGGCCGGGGAAACACCATATATTTT. Amino acids: CASSSGTGRGNTIYF.

CDR3 bases: TGTGCCAGCAGTCGTCGCCGGGGGGGGATAGAAGAGACCCAGTACTTC. The encoded protein is CASSRRRGGIEETQYF. The rearrangement uses TRBV6-2 or TRBV6-3 and TRBJ2-5; 8 bases are a match to TRBD2. In germline, CDR1 is MNHEY, CDR2 SVGEGT. The CDR3 is 16 amino acids. V shed 5 bases, J shed 3 bases, and the junction held 11 bases outside the gene matches.

The chain has TRBV11-2 and TRBJ1-2; TRBD1 agrees at 7 bases. This CDR3 has 17 amino acids. J lost 3 bases, V lost 3 bases, and 13 bases had no gene match. CDR1 SGHAT and CDR2 FQNNGV come from the germline V gene. CDR3 in DNA: TGTGCCAGCAGCTTCAGTTTCCGGGCAGGGGGACACTATGGCTACACCTTC. Protein sequence: CASSFSFRAGGHYGYTF.

In this sample, this clone turned up a few times. The chain joins TRBV25-1 to TRBJ2-1, with D tentatively TRBD1 (5 bases). The CDR3 sequence is 17 residues long. Germline lookup yields CDR1 MGHDK and CDR2 SYGVNS. Trimming stripped 0 bases from V and 0 bases from J, with 12 bases between. The CDR3 spells CASSEYMDQGSYNEQFF. In nucleotides, the CDR3 is TGTGCCAGCAGTGAATACATGGACCAGGGCTCCTACAATGAGCAGTTCTTC.

In its sample, this clone was seen a few times. The V call is TRBV19, the J call TRBJ1-4; 9 positions match TRBD1. CDR3 length: 13 residues. Trimming removed 5 bases from V and 10 bases from J; junction bases left unmatched: 5. CDR1 and CDR2 from the germline V gene are LNHDA and SQIVND (reference sequence). The CDR3 DNA reads as TGTGCCAGTAGTTCCGGACAGGGGAGAAAACTGTTTTTT. Translation gives CASSSGQGRKLFF.

This clone was counted a few times. The chain is built from TRBV6-1 and TRBJ1-2; D might be TRBD1 (5 bases). In germline, CDR1 is MNHNS, CDR2 SASEGT. V shed 3 bases and J shed 8 bases, with 16 bases lying between them. The CDR3 spans 14 residues. The CDR3, as DNA: TGTGCCAGCAGTGATTCCGGGTTCAGGGTAGGCTACACCTTC. Its translation is CASSDSGFRVGYTF.